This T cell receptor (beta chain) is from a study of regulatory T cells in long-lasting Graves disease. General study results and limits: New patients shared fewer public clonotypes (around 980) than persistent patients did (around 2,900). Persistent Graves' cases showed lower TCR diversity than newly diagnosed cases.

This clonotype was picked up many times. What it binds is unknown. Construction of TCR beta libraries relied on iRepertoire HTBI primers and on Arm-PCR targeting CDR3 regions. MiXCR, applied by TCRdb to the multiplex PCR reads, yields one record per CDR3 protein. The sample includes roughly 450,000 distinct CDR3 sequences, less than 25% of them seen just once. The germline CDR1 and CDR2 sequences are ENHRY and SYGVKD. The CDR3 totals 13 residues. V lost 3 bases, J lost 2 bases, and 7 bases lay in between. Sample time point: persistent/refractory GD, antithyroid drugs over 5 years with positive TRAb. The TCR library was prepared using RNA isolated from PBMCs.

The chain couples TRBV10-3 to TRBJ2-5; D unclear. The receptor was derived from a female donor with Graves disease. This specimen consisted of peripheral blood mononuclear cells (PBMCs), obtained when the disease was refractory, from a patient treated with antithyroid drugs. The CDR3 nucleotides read TGTGCCATCAGTGACGGGTCACAAGAGACCCAGTACTTC. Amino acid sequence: CAISDGSQETQYF.